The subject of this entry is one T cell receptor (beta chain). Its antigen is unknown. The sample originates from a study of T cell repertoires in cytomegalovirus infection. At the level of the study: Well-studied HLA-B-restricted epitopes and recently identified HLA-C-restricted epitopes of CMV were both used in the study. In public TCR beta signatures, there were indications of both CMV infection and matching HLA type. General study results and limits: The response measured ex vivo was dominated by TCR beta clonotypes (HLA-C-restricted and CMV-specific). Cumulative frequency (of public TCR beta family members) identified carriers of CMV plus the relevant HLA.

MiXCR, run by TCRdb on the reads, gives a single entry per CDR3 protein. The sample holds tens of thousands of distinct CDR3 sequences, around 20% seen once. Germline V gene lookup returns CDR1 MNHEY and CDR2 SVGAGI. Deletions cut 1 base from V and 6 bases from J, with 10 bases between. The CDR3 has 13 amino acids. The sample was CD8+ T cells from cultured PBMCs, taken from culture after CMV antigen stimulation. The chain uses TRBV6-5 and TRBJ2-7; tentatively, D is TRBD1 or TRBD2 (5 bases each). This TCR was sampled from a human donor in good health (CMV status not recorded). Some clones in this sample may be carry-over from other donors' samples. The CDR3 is CASSYLGDGEQYF. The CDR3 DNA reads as TGTGCCAGCAGTTACTTGGGGGACGGCGAGCAGTACTTC.